The subject of this entry is one T cell receptor (beta chain). The CDR3 length is 13 residues. The V gene's germline CDR1 is GTSNPN and CDR2 SVGIG (reference sequence). Deletions cut 0 bases from V and 7 bases from J, with 9 bases between. PCR used 60 Vbeta primers and 13 Jbeta primers. Assay used: immunoSEQ multiplex PCR; TCRdb lists only in-frame clones, some missing. Of fewer than 90,000 clones listed, approximately 71% are singletons. This specimen comes from a study of cytomegalovirus exposure and HLA in healthy donors. The sequencing input was PBMCs. The TCR sequence derives from a young man in good health and CMV-seronegative. The V gene is TRBV30, the J gene TRBJ1-4; TRBD1 might be the D (5 bases). The CDR3 sequence is CAWSVSGGEKLFF. In DNA form, the CDR3 reads TGTGCCTGGAGTGTGTCCGGGGGTGAAAAACTGTTTTTT.